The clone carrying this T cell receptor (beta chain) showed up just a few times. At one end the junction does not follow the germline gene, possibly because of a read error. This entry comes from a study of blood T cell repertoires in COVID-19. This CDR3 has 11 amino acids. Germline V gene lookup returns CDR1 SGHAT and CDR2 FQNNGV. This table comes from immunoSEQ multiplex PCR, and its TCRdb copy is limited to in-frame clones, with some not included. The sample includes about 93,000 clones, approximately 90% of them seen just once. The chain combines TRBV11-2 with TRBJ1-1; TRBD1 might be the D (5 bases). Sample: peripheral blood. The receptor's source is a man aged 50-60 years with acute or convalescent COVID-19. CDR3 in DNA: TGTGCCAGCAGCCTCCGGTCGGGGGAAACCTTT. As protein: CASSLRSGETF.